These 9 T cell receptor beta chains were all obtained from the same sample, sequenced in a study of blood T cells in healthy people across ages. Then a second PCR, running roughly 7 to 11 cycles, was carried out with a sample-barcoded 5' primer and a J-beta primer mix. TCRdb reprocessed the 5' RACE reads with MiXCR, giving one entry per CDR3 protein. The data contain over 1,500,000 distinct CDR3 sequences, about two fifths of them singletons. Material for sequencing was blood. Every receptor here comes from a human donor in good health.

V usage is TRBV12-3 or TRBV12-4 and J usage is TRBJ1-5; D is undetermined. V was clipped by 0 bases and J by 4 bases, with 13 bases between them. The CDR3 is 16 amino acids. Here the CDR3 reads CASSLAGSGNNQPQHF. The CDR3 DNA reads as TGTGCCAGCAGTTTAGCTGGGTCTGGGAATAATCAGCCCCAGCATTTT.

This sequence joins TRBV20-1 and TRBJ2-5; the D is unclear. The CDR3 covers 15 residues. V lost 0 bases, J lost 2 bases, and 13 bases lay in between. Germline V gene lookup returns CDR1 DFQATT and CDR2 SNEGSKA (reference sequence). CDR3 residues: CSAREVSTFQETQYF. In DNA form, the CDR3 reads TGCAGTGCTAGAGAGGTCTCAACCTTTCAAGAGACCCAGTACTTC.

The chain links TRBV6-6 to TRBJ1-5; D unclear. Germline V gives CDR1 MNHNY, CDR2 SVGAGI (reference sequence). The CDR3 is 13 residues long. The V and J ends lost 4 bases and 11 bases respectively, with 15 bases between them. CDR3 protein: CASSFGTSTSQHF. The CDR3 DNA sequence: TGTGCCAGCAGTTTTGGCACTTCAACGTCCCAGCATTTT.

The CDR3: CASSLWENTGELFF. The CDR3 DNA is TGTGCCAGCAGCCTATGGGAGAACACCGGGGAGCTGTTTTTT. The chain joins TRBV7-9 to TRBJ2-2; the D is unclear. Trimming removed 5 bases at V and 1 base at J, with 8 bases between. The CDR3 contains 14 residues. The germline V gene has CDR1 SEHNR and CDR2 FQNEAQ (reference sequence).

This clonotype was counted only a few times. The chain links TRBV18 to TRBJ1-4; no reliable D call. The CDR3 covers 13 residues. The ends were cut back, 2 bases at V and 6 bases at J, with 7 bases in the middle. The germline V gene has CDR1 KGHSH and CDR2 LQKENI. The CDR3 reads CASSPGLDEKLFF. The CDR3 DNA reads TGTGCCAGCTCACCAGGCCTGGATGAAAAACTGTTTTTT.

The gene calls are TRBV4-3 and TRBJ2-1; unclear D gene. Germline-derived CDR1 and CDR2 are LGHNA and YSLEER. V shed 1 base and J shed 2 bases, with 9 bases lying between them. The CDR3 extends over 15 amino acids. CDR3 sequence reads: CASSQVLAAYNEQFF. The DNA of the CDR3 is TGCGCCAGCAGCCAAGTTCTGGCAGCCTACAATGAGCAGTTCTTC.

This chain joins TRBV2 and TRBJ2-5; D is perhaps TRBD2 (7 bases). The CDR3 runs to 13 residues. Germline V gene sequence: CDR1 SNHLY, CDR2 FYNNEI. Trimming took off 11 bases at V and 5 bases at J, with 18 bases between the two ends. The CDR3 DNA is TGTGCCGGATCAACGGGGGGCGGGGAGACCCAGTACTTC. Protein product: CAGSTGGGETQYF.

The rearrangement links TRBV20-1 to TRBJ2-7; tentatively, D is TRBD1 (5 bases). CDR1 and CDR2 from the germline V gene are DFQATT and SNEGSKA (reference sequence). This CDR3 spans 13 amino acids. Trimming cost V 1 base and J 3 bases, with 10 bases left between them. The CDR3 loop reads CSARGRAGYEQYF. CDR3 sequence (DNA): TGCAGTGCTAGAGGCAGGGCTGGCTACGAGCAGTACTTC.

CDR3 in DNA: TGCAGCGTTGAACAGGGAGGAAACTATGGCTACACCTTC. This codes for CSVEQGGNYGYTF. V gene TRBV29-1 combines with J gene TRBJ1-2; a weak D match, TRBD1 (5 bases). The CDR3 runs 13 residues. Germline lookup yields CDR1 SQVTM and CDR2 ANQGSEA. V was cut by 2 bases and J by 2 bases, with 9 bases left in between.